The sequence of this T cell receptor beta chain was determined in a study of shared clonotypes between healthy human individuals. Points from the study as a whole: Sorted-subset samples were not fully sequenced, rarefaction indicated.

The CDR3 contains 16 residues. Germline CDR1 is SEHNR and CDR2 is FQNEAQ (reference sequence). Germline trimming cut 4 bases from V and 2 bases from J; bases unmatched to any gene: 7. As concerns this clone: The antigen remains undetermined.

The data were produced by immunoSEQ multiplex PCR, yet TCRdb's version contains in-frame clones alone and is incomplete. The table shows some 2,500,000 clones, with around 90% occurring only once. The origin of this receptor is a man aged 18-30 years in good health. Some clones in this sample may be carry-over from other donors' samples. The chain carries TRBV7-9 and TRBJ2-7, with TRBD2 matching 11 bases. The sample taken for sequencing was naive CD4+ T cells from PBMCs. Subset meaning: CD45RA+ positively selected. CDR3 nucleotides: TGTGCCAGCAGCTCTAGGGGACTAGCGGAGACCTACGAGCAGTACTTC. Its translation is CASSSRGLAETYEQYF.